This TCR beta chain was found in a study of T cell responses to AZD1222 COVID-19 vaccine. In this sample, this clone turned up once. Antigen unknown. The CDR3 has 14 amino acids. Per germline, CDR1 SNHLY and CDR2 FYNNEI. V was cut by 6 bases and J by 4 bases, with 15 bases left in between. TCRdb's copy holds only in-frame clones and misses some; the assay was immunoSEQ multiplex PCR. This sample has 100,000 to 150,000 clones, with about 90% found just once. Study-wide points: Spike-specific TCR breadth and depth went up after people got two AZD1222 doses.

V usage is TRBV2 and J usage is TRBJ1-2; D is uncertain. Sequencing was performed on peripheral blood, taken on day 0 of MenACWY control vaccination. The receptor was derived from an adult in good health. The CDR3 spells CASRPSGGPYGYTF. Written as DNA, the CDR3 is TGTGCCAGCAGACCCTCCGGAGGGCCCTATGGCTACACCTTC.